Sequencing of this T cell receptor beta chain was carried out in a study of OX40 agonist ivuxolimab in advanced cancers. As for the study in general: Checkpoint inhibitors had been given previously to under 50% of patients. Points from the study as a whole: CD4+ and CD8+ blood T cells expanded clonally by week 6 at 0.1 to 3.0 mg/kg.

Concerning this clone itself: The antigen is not known.

CDR3 length: 13 residues. Per germline, CDR1 MGHRA and CDR2 YSYEKL. Trimming took off 5 bases at V and 5 bases at J, with 12 bases between the two ends. Sequencing was performed with immunoSEQ multiplex PCR; in TCRdb, only in-frame clones are kept and a portion is missing. The sample records around 81,000 clones, 85% to 90% being singletons. The chain recombines TRBV4-1 with TRBJ2-5; no clear D gene. The starting material was CD4+ or CD8+ T cells sorted from blood, obtained in a trial of the OX40 agonist ivuxolimab. The clonotype originates from an adult with an advanced solid tumor such as melanoma, head and neck, liver or kidney cancer. CDR3 coding DNA: TGCGCCAGCAGCAGACTCCTTGGGGAGACCCAGTACTTC. Residues: CASSRLLGETQYF.